A selection of T cell receptor beta chains follows, all from one sample in a study of shared clonotypes between healthy human individuals. The assay was immunoSEQ multiplex PCR, and TCRdb's table has in-frame clones only and misses some. The table includes about 2.1 million clones, just over 90% detected once. Input material: naive CD8+ T cells from PBMCs. Receptor source: a man aged 18 to 30 in good health. Some clones in this sample may be carry-over from other donors' samples. The CDR3 runs from the conserved cysteine through the conserved F or W. Each record gives: CDR3 length, V gene, clone size, J gene, D gene, CDR3 protein, CDR3 DNA. The D gene is left open where the match is weak. Only some rows state a clone size, as once, few, many or a class for expanded clones.

15	TRBV9	NA	TRBJ2-4	NA	CASSVGGGGRNIQYF	TGTGCCAGCAGCGTAGGGGGAGGAGGGAGAAACATTCAGTACTTC
14	TRBV27	NA	TRBJ2-1	TRBD1	CASSPGQGNNEQFF	TGTGCCAGCAGTCCGGGACAGGGTAACAATGAGCAGTTCTTC
14	TRBV27	NA	TRBJ2-7	TRBD2	CASSLMTSGYEQYF	TGTGCCAGCAGTTTAATGACTAGCGGTTACGAGCAGTACTTC
13	TRBV5-1	few	TRBJ1-2	TRBD1	CAQAKGQNYGYTF	TGCGCCCAAGCGAAGGGACAGAACTATGGCTACACCTTC
14	TRBV4-2	NA	TRBJ1-1	NA	CASSSRELNTEAFF	TGTGCCAGCAGTTCCAGGGAGCTGAACACTGAAGCTTTCTTT
16	TRBV4-3	NA	TRBJ1-2	NA	CASSQDEGNSNYGYTF	TGCGCCAGCAGCCAAGATGAGGGGAACTCTAACTATGGCTACACCTTC
17	TRBV15	NA	TRBJ2-1	TRBD2	CATSRDRLAGGVWEKFF	TGTGCCACCAGCAGAGATCGGCTAGCGGGAGGAGTTTGGGAGAAGTTCTTC
14	TRBV27	NA	TRBJ2-1	TRBD2	CASSFGTRVGEQFF	TGTGCCAGCAGTTTTGGGACTAGAGTAGGGGAGCAGTTCTTC
15	TRBV18	NA	TRBJ1-3	TRBD1	CASSPQGADGNTIYF	TGTGCCAGCTCACCGCAGGGGGCAGATGGAAACACCATATATTTT
14	TRBV19	once	TRBJ1-1	NA	CASSIMDGNTEAFF	TGTGCCAGTAGTATCATGGACGGGAACACTGAAGCTTTCTTT
15	TRBV28	NA	TRBJ2-7	NA	CASSFPTGSSYEQYF	TGTGCCAGCAGTTTCCCTACAGGATCTTCGTACGAGCAGTACTTC
18	TRBV5-1	once	TRBJ2-7	TRBD2	CASSKPGTSGKLNHEQYF	TGCGCCAGCAGCAAACCCGGGACTAGCGGGAAGCTGAACCACGAGCAGTACTTC
17	TRBV28	NA	TRBJ1-2	NA	CASSLVPVIEINYGYTF	TGTGCCAGCAGTTTAGTACCTGTTATCGAGATTAACTATGGCTACACCTTC
19	TRBV6-1	NA	TRBJ2-7	TRBD2	CASSEETGLATIISYEQYF	TGTGCCAGCAGTGAAGAAACAGGACTAGCTACGATAATCTCCTACGAGCAGTACTTC
13	TRBV2	few	TRBJ2-6	NA	CASRVPWANVLTF	TGTGCCAGCAGGGTCCCATGGGCCAACGTCCTGACTTTC
16	TRBV7-8	NA	TRBJ2-5	NA	CASSLVYADRQETQYF	TGTGCCAGCAGCTTAGTGTATGCAGATCGCCAAGAGACCCAGTACTTC
16	TRBV14	NA	TRBJ2-1	TRBD1	CASSLIQGARYNEQFF	TGTGCCAGCAGCCTAATACAGGGGGCAAGGTACAATGAGCAGTTCTTC
15	TRBV27	NA	TRBJ1-5	NA	CASSLFGQGDQPQHF	TGTGCCAGCAGTTTATTCGGTCAAGGGGACCAGCCCCAGCATTTT
13	TRBV6-1	few	TRBJ1-1	NA	CASSEALYTEAFF	TGTGCCAGCAGTGAAGCGTTGTACACTGAAGCTTTCTTT
14	TRBV6-5	NA	TRBJ1-1	NA	CASDHIPRGTEAFF	TGTGCCAGCGACCACATCCCGAGGGGGACTGAAGCTTTCTTT
12	TRBV19	NA	TRBJ2-7	NA	CASSIGGYEQYF	TGTGCCAGTAGTATCGGCGGCTACGAGCAGTACTTC
17	TRBV11-2	NA	TRBJ2-3	NA	CASSTHSSVYSPDTQYF	TGTGCCAGCAGCACACACTCTAGCGTCTACTCCCCAGATACGCAGTATTTT
16	TRBV29-1	NA	TRBJ2-2	NA	CSATQGSVSNTGELFF	TGCAGCGCAACGCAGGGGTCCGTATCGAACACCGGGGAGCTGTTTTTT
16	TRBV27	NA	TRBJ2-3	NA	CASSFLRGSLADTQYF	TGTGCCAGCAGTTTTCTTAGAGGTTCCTTGGCAGATACGCAGTATTTT
14	TRBV5-1	NA	TRBJ2-1	NA	CASSLGTGHNEQFF	TGCGCCAGCAGCTTGGGAACGGGCCACAATGAGCAGTTCTTC
11	TRBV2	NA	TRBJ1-1	NA	CASIRWTEAFF	TGTGCCAGCATACGGTGGACTGAAGCTTTCTTT
14	TRBV7-2	NA	TRBJ1-5	NA	CASSYYLGNQPQHF	TGTGCCAGCAGTTACTACTTGGGCAATCAGCCCCAGCATTTT
15	TRBV19	NA	TRBJ2-3	NA	CASSMKRLYDDTQYF	TGTGCCAGTAGTATGAAGCGACTCTACGACGATACGCAGTATTTT
17	TRBV5-1	NA	TRBJ2-1	TRBD2	CASRLGVAGGPGNEQFF	TGCGCCAGCAGATTGGGAGTAGCGGGAGGGCCTGGGAATGAGCAGTTCTTC
14	TRBV7-9	NA	TRBJ2-7	TRBD1	CASSTRQGGYEQYF	TGTGCCAGCAGCACCCGACAGGGGGGCTACGAGCAGTACTTC
15	TRBV7-6	NA	TRBJ2-1	NA	CASSAPGNGWDEQFF	TGTGCCAGCAGCGCACCGGGAAACGGTTGGGATGAGCAGTTCTTC
14	TRBV27	NA	TRBJ2-1	TRBD1	CASSWGTGTHEQFF	TGTGCCAGCAGTTGGGGGACAGGGACCCATGAGCAGTTCTTC
15	TRBV7-9	NA	TRBJ2-1	TRBD2	CASSLLAGVDNEQFF	TGTGCCAGCAGCTTACTAGCGGGAGTCGACAATGAGCAGTTCTTC
12	TRBV19	NA	TRBJ2-1	NA	CAGRGTGNEQFF	TGTGCCGGGCGAGGCACAGGGAATGAGCAGTTCTTC
17	TRBV27	NA	TRBJ2-2	TRBD2	CASSPQGVAGVTGELFF	TGTGCCAGCAGTCCGCAGGGAGTAGCGGGAGTTACCGGGGAGCTGTTTTTT
14	TRBV5-1	NA	TRBJ2-7	TRBD2	CASSEYSGRDEQYF	TGCGCCAGCAGCGAATATAGCGGGAGGGACGAGCAGTACTTC
15	TRBV7-9	NA	TRBJ2-2	TRBD1	CASSSGQGGTGELFF	TGTGCCAGCAGCTCGGGACAGGGAGGCACCGGGGAGCTGTTTTTT
15	TRBV30	NA	TRBJ2-7	TRBD1	CAWSVQDREYYEQYF	TGTGCCTGGAGTGTACAGGACAGGGAGTACTACGAGCAGTACTTC
17	TRBV27	NA	TRBJ2-7	TRBD2	CASSRILAGGPVHEQYF	TGTGCCAGCAGTCGCATACTAGCGGGAGGGCCGGTCCACGAGCAGTACTTC
13	TRBV5-1	NA	TRBJ2-1	TRBD2	CASRTSGSDEQFF	TGCGCCAGCAGAACTAGCGGGAGTGATGAGCAGTTCTTC
16	TRBV28	NA	TRBJ1-4	NA	CASALGFGGANEKLFF	TGTGCCAGCGCACTGGGATTTGGGGGGGCTAATGAAAAACTGTTTTTT
13	TRBV30	NA	TRBJ1-1	NA	CAWSTGMNTEAFF	TGTGCCTGGAGTACAGGCATGAACACTGAAGCTTTCTTT
12	TRBV2	NA	TRBJ2-1	NA	CASSDNSNEQFF	TGTGCCAGCAGTGACAATTCGAATGAGCAGTTCTTC
14	TRBV6-5	once	TRBJ2-2	NA	CASNLAGTTGELFF	TGTGCCAGCAACCTGGCCGGGACCACCGGGGAGCTGTTTTTT
14	TRBV29-1	NA	TRBJ2-1	TRBD2	CSVVLAGRYNEQFF	TGCAGCGTGGTCCTAGCGGGGCGCTACAATGAGCAGTTCTTC
16	TRBV7-8	once	TRBJ2-3	TRBD2	CASSSLAGEGTDTQYF	TGTGCCAGCAGCTCCCTAGCGGGAGAGGGCACAGATACGCAGTATTTT
17	TRBV7-2	NA	TRBJ2-7	NA	CASATPKASVETYEQYF	TGTGCCAGCGCAACTCCCAAAGCTAGCGTTGAGACCTACGAGCAGTACTTC
10	TRBV28	few	TRBJ1-1	NA	CASIRNEAFF	TGTGCCAGCATTCGCAATGAAGCTTTCTTT
12	TRBV9	NA	TRBJ2-3	NA	CASSGAADTQYF	TGTGCCAGCAGCGGAGCCGCAGATACGCAGTATTTT
13	TRBV27	once	TRBJ2-2	NA	CASSRGVAGELFF	TGTGCCAGCAGCCGCGGGGTTGCCGGGGAGCTGTTTTTT
13	TRBV10-3	NA	TRBJ2-1	NA	CAISERGEIEQFF	TGTGCCATCAGTGAAAGGGGGGAAATTGAGCAGTTCTTC